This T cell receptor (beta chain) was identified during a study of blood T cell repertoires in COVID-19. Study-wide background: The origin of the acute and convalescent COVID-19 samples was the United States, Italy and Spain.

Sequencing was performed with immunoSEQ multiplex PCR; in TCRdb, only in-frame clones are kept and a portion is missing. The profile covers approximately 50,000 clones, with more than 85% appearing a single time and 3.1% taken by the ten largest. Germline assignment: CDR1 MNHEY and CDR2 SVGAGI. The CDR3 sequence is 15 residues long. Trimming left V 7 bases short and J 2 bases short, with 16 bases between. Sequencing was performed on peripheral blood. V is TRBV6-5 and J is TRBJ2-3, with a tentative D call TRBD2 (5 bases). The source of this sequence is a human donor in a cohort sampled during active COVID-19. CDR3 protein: CASTELRAATDTQYF. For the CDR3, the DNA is TGTGCCAGCACCGAGCTCAGAGCGGCCACAGATACGCAGTATTTT.